The following is a TCR beta chain sequence with its context. V was clipped by 8 bases and J by 4 bases, with 11 bases between them. Germline CDR1 is SNHLY and CDR2 is FYNNEI. This CDR3 contains 12 residues. The sample originates from a study of blood T cell repertoires in COVID-19. In the original workflow: Counts of nucleated cells, estimated from reference gene primer amplification, were obtained. Clones were read by immunoSEQ multiplex PCR, and TCRdb kept only the in-frame ones, dropping some. That table supplies the V and J calls and clone size; D and trimming were determined from the DNA. The sample shows approximately 250,000 clones, roughly 85% of them seen only once. Those who participated ranged in age from about 18 to 89 years and resided in 20 to 30 US areas. In assigning cohorts, the study relied on participant-reported clinical history.

This clonotype was obtained from a woman aged 45-65 years with acute COVID-19. The sequenced sample was PBMCs or T cells enriched from blood (not recorded which). This sequence joins TRBV2 and TRBJ1-2; D remains ambiguous. The chain's CDR3 is CASQPRGYGYTF. Written as DNA, the CDR3 is TGTGCCAGCCAGCCCCGGGGCTATGGCTACACCTTC.